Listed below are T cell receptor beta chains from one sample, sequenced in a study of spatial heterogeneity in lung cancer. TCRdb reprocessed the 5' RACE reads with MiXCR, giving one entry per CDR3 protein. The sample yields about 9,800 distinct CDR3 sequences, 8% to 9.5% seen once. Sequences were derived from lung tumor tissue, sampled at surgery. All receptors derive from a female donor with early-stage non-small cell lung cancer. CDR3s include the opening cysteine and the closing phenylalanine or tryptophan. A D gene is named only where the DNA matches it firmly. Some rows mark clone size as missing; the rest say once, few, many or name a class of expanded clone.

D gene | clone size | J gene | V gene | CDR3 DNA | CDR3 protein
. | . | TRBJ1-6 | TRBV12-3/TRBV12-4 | TGTGCCAGCAGTTTAGAATATAATTCACCCCTCCACTTT | CASSLEYNSPLHF
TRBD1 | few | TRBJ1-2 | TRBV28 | TGTGCCAGCAGCAACAGGGGGCACGCTGGCTACACCTTC | CASSNRGHAGYTF
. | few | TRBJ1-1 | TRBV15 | TGTGCCACCAGCAGAGATCTGGGAAAAAAAGGGGAAGCTTTCTTT | CATSRDLGKKGEAFF
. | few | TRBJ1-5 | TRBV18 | TGTGCCAGCTCACCACTGAGGGTCAATCAGCCCCAGCATTTT | CASSPLRVNQPQHF
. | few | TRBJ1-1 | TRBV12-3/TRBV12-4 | TGTGCCAGCAGTTTACAAGGGAACACTGAAGCTTTCTTT | CASSLQGNTEAFF
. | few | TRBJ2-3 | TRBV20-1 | TGCAGTGCCGCACAGGGTGGCACGGATACGCAGTATTTT | CSAAQGGTDTQYF
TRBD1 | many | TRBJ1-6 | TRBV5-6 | TGTGCCAGCAGGAGGGGACAGCGAAATTCACCCCTCCACTTT | CASRRGQRNSPLHF
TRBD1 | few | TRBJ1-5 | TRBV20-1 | TGCAGTGCTAGAGTACAGGGGTTCAATCAGCCCCAGCATTTT | CSARVQGFNQPQHF
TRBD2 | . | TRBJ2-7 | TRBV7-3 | TGTGCCAGCAGTCGGGGGGGCCCAGCGGACGAGCAGTACTTC | CASSRGGPADEQYF
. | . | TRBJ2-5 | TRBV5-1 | TGCGCCAGCAGCTTGGAACAGACCCAGTACTTC | CASSLEQTQYF
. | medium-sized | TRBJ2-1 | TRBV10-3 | TGTGCCATCAGTGAAGTCTACAATGAGCAGTTCTTC | CAISEVYNEQFF
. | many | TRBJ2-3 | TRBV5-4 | TGTGCCAGCAGCTCAATGGGGGGTAGGCCTTCCACAGATACGCAGTATTTT | CASSSMGGRPSTDTQYF
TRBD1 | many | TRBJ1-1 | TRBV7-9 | TGTGCCAGCAGCCATACGGGACAGGGGGCAGGGAACACTGAAGCTTTCTTT | CASSHTGQGAGNTEAFF
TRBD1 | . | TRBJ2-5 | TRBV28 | TGTGCCAGCACCTTAGAGGGACAGGGCAAAGAGACCCAGTACTTC | CASTLEGQGKETQYF
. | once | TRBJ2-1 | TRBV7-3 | TGTGCCAGCAGCTTAGGCTCCTACAATGAGCAGTTCTTC | CASSLGSYNEQFF
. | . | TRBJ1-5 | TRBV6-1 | TGTGCCAGCAGCGTTCAGGGGAACAATCAGCCCCAGCATTTT | CASSVQGNNQPQHF
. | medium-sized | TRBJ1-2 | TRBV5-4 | TGTGCCAGCAGCTTGGGACTGGGGGCAGGTGGTTACACCTTC | CASSLGLGAGGYTF
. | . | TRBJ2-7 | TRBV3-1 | TGTGCCAGCAGCCTCTTGACCTACGAGCAGTACTTC | CASSLLTYEQYF
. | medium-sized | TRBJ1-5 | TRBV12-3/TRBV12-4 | TGTGCCAGCAGTTTAACAGGGAATCAGCCCCAGCATTTT | CASSLTGNQPQHF
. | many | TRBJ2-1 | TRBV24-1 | TGTGCCACCAGTGACCCCATGCAGGGATACAATGAGCAGTTCTTC | CATSDPMQGYNEQFF
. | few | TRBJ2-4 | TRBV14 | TGTGCCAGCAGCCGATCGCAAGGACAGCTAAAAAACATTCAGTACTTC | CASSRSQGQLKNIQYF
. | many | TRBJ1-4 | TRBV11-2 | TGTGCCAGCGGAGTGACAGTGGCTAATGAAAAACTGTTTTTT | CASGVTVANEKLFF
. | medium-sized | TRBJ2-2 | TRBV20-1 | TGCAGTGCTAGAGATCGGGTTTCCGGGGAGCTGTTTTTT | CSARDRVSGELFF
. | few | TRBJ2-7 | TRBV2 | TGTGCCAGCTTCATCCACCGGGACGGTCCCCTCGAGCAGTACTTC | CASFIHRDGPLEQYF
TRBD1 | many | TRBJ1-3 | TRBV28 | TGTGCCAGCAGTGAAGCCGGGACAGGTCTTTCATCTAGCTCTGGAAACACCATATATTTT | CASSEAGTGLSSSSGNTIYF
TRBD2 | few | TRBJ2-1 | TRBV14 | TGTGCCAGCAGCCAACTAGCGGGGGAATACAATGAGCAGTTCTTC | CASSQLAGEYNEQFF
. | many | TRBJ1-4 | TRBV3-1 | TGTGCCAGCAGCCACGGGGGAGTTGGTGAAAAACTGTTTTTT | CASSHGGVGEKLFF